This T cell receptor (beta chain) was obtained from a study of T cells after posttransplantation cyclophosphamide. The assay was immunoSEQ multiplex PCR, and TCRdb's table has in-frame clones only and misses some. The sample contains a few thousand clones, none of them singletons. Treatment was busulfan-fludarabine conditioning, a marrow graft, and cyclophosphamide on days +3 and +4. This clone was picked up many times. Its antigen is not known. Trimming removed 3 bases from V and 4 bases from J; junction bases left unmatched: 1. The CDR3 spans 15 residues. The germline CDR1 and CDR2 sequences are KGHSH and LQKENI. Study-wide findings and caveats: Later post-transplant blood repertoires were often dominated by donor CD8+ memory clones. After PTCy, TRB diversity resembled that of CNI/methotrexate controls. Skin or GI-infiltrating T cells shared few TRB sequences with blood.

The chain carries TRBV18 and TRBJ2-5; 14 nucleotides match TRBD2. The sample in question was PBMCs, obtained after allogeneic stem cell transplant with posttransplant cyclophosphamide. The TCR sequence derives from a male patient aged 60-70 years who received an allogeneic stem cell transplant from a related donor and was CMV-positive. Some T cells could come from the graft donor. CDR3 residues: CASSPGLAGVETQYF. CDR3 bases: TGTGCCAGCTCACCGGGACTAGCGGGAGTAGAGACCCAGTACTTC.